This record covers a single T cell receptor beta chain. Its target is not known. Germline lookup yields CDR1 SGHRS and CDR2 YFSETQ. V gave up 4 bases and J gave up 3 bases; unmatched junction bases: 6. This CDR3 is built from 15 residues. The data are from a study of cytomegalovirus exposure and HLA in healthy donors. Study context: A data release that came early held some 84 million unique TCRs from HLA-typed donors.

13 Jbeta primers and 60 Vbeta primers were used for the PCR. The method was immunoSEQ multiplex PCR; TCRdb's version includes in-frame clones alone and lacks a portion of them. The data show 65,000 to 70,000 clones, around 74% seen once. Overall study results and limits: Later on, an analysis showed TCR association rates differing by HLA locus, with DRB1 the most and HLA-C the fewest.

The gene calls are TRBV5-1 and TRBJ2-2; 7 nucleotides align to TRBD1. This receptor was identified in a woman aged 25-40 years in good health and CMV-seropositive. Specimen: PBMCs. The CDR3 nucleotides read TGCGCCAGCAGCCGGACAGGTAGAGACACCGGGGAGCTGTTTTTT. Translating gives CASSRTGRDTGELFF. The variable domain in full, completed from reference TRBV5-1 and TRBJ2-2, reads KAGVTQTPRYLIKTRGQQVTLSCSPISGHRSVSWYQQTPGQGLQFLFEYFSETQRNKGNFPGRFSGRQFSNSRSEMNVSTLELGDSALYLCASSRTGRDTGELFFGEGSRLTVL.